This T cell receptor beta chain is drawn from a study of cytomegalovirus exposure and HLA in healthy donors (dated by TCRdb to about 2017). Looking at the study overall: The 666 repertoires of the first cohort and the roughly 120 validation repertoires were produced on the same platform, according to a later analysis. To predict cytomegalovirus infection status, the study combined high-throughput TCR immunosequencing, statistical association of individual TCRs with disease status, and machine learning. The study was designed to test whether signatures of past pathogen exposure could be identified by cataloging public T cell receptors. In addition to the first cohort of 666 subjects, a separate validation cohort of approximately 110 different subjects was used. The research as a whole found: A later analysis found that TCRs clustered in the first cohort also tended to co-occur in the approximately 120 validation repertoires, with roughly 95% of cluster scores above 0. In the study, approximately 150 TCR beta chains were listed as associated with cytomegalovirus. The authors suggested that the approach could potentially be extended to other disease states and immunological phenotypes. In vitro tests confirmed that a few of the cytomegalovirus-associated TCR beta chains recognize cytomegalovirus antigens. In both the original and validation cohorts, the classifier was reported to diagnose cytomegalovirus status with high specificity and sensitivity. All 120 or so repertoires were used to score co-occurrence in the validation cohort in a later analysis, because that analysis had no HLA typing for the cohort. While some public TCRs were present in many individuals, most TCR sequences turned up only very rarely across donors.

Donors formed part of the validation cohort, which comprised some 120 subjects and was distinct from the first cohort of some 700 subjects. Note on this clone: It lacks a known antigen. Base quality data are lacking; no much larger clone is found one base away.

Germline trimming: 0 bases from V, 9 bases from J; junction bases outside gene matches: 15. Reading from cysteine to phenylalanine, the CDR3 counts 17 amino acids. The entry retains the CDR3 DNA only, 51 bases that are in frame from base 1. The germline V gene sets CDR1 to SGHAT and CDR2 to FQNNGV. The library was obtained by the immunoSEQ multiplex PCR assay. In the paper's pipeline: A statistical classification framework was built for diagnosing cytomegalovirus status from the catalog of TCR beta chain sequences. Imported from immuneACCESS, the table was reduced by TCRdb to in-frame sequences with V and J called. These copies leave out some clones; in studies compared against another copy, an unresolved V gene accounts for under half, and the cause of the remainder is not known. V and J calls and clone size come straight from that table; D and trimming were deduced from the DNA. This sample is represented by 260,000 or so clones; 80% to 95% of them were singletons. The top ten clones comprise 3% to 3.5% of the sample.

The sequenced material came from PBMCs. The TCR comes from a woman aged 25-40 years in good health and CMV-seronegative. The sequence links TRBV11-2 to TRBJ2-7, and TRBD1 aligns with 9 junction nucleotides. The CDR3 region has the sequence CASSLDFIRDRVHGQYF. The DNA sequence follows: TGTGCCAGCAGCTTAGATTTCATCCGGGACAGGGTGCATGGGCAGTACTTC.